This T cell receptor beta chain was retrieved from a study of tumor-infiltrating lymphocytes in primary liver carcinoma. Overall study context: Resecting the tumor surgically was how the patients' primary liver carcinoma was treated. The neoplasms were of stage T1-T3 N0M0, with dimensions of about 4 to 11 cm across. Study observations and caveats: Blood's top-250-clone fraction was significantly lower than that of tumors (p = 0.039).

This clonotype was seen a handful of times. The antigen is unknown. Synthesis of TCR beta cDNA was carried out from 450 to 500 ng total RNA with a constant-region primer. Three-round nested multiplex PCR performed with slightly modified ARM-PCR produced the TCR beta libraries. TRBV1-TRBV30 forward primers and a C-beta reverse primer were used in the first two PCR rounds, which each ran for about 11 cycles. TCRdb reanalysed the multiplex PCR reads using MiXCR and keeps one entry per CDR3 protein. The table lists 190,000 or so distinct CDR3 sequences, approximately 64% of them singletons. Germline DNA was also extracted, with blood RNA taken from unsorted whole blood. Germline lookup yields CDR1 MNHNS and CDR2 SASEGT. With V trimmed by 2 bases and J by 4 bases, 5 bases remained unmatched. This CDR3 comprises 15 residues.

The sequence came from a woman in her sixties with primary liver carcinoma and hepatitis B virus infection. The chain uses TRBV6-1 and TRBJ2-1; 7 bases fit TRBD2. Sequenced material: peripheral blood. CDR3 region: CASSESAGDYNEQFF. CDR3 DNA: TGTGCCAGCAGTGAATCGGCGGGGGATTACAATGAGCAGTTCTTC.